The rows below give T cell receptor beta chains drawn from one sample of a study of blood T cell repertoires in COVID-19. The data were produced by immunoSEQ multiplex PCR, yet TCRdb's version contains in-frame clones alone and is incomplete. The data contain approximately 10,000 clones, approximately 74% of them singletons. The sample consisted of peripheral blood. The source is a man aged 55 to 70 with COVID-19, enrolled during active disease. CDR3s include the opening cysteine and the closing phenylalanine or tryptophan. Each record gives: clone size, V gene, D gene, J gene, CDR3 protein, CDR3 DNA. D genes are given only for firm matches. Size is stated for part of the rows, as once, few or many counts, or as a class when the clone is expanded.

-	TRBV7-2	TRBD1	TRBJ1-1	CASSLSRGQTEAFF	TGTGCCAGCAGCTTAAGCAGGGGGCAAACTGAAGCTTTCTTT
medium-sized	TRBV27	-	TRBJ2-1	CASSSSAGVDEQFF	TGTGCCAGCAGTTCATCGGCAGGGGTGGATGAGCAGTTCTTC
-	TRBV15	TRBD1	TRBJ1-2	CATSRRDRVDGYTF	TGTGCCACCAGCAGACGGGACAGGGTAGATGGCTACACCTTC
-	TRBV13	TRBD1	TRBJ1-1	CASSFPLRGRGSTEAFF	TGTGCCAGCAGCTTCCCGCTCCGGGGCAGGGGGTCGACTGAAGCTTTCTTT
-	TRBV6-5	-	TRBJ1-1	CARRQMNTEAFF	TGTGCACGGCGGCAGATGAACACTGAAGCTTTCTTT
-	TRBV24-1	-	TRBJ1-1	CATSDSQTENTEAFF	TGTGCCACCAGTGATTCCCAGACTGAGAACACTGAAGCTTTCTTT
-	TRBV30	-	TRBJ1-1	CAWEGGNTEAFF	TGTGCCTGGGAGGGCGGGAACACTGAAGCTTTCTTT
-	TRBV24-1	-	TRBJ2-6	CATSPEGSGANVLTF	TGTGCCACCAGTCCCGAGGGATCTGGGGCCAACGTCCTGACTTTC
-	TRBV19	-	TRBJ1-5	CASSPQGFNQPQHF	TGTGCCAGTAGTCCTCAGGGTTTCAATCAGCCCCAGCATTTT
-	TRBV18	TRBD2	TRBJ2-1	CASSPYSLAEGSYNEQFF	TGTGCCAGCTCACCCTACAGTCTAGCGGAGGGTTCCTACAATGAGCAGTTCTTC
-	TRBV19	-	TRBJ2-1	CASSIFGYNEQFF	TGTGCCAGTAGTATATTCGGGTACAATGAGCAGTTCTTC
-	TRBV5-1	TRBD1	TRBJ2-1	CASSFRGQANSFGNEQFF	TGCGCCAGCAGCTTTAGGGGACAGGCCAATAGCTTTGGCAATGAGCAGTTCTTC
-	TRBV29-1	-	TRBJ2-5	CSVTRTQKETQYF	TGCAGCGTTACGAGGACACAGAAAGAGACCCAGTACTTC
-	TRBV27	TRBD1	TRBJ1-5	CASSFRFRGQNQPQHF	TGTGCCAGCAGTTTTAGGTTCAGGGGGCAAAATCAGCCCCAGCATTTT
-	TRBV19	TRBD1	TRBJ2-2	CASSLDRALYTGELFF	TGTGCCAGTAGCCTGGACAGGGCTTTGTACACCGGGGAGCTGTTTTTT
once	TRBV28	-	TRBJ1-2	CASITANYGYTF	TGTGCCAGCATCACAGCTAACTATGGCTACACCTTC